The 27 T cell receptor beta chains given below trace back to one sample, sequenced in a study of cytomegalovirus exposure and HLA in healthy donors. The PCR ran on 60 Vbeta and 13 Jbeta primers. The assay was immunoSEQ multiplex PCR, and TCRdb's table has in-frame clones only and misses some. Of under 130,000 clones listed, around 77% are singletons. Source material: PBMCs. The receptors were sampled from a man aged 50 to 59 in good health and CMV-seropositive.

This clone was counted a few times. The chain joins TRBV7-8 to TRBJ2-2; 11 positions agree with TRBD2. The V gene's germline CDR1 is SGHVS and CDR2 FQNEAQ. With V trimmed by 1 base and J by 2 bases, 3 bases remained unmatched. This CDR3 spans 17 amino acids. The CDR3 DNA sequence: TGTGCCAGCAGCTTAGAGGGACTAGCGGTTAACACCGGGGAGCTGTTTTTT. Translated, it gives CASSLEGLAVNTGELFF.

This clone showed up just once. V and J are TRBV5-8 and TRBJ2-7, with D unclear. CDR1 is SGHTS, CDR2 YDEGEE, per germline. V dropped 0 bases and J dropped 0 bases, with 7 bases sitting between them. The CDR3 has 14 amino acids. The CDR3 nucleotides read TGTGCCAGCAGCTTGGGGCAGGCCTCCTACGAGCAGTACTTC. It encodes CASSLGQASYEQYF.

This clone showed up just once. The chain combines TRBV27 with TRBJ2-7; D gene unclear. The CDR3 loop spans 13 amino acids. V was cut by 9 bases and J by 5 bases, with 17 bases left in between. Germline values: CDR1 MNHEY, CDR2 SMNVEV (reference sequence). CDR3 DNA sequence: TGTGCCAGGCCCAGCGCCTCCTGCCACGAGCAGTACTTC. Encoded protein: CARPSASCHEQYF.

This clone occurred a few times. V gene TRBV6-1 combines with J gene TRBJ1-3; D unresolved. Deletions cut 0 bases from V and 0 bases from J, with 6 bases between. CDR3 length: 15 residues. Germline CDR1 and CDR2: MNHNS and SASEGT. The CDR3 DNA reads as TGTGCCAGCAGTGAAGCGGCTGACTCTGGAAACACCATATATTTT. Translated, it gives CASSEAADSGNTIYF.

The chain combines TRBV7-9 with TRBJ2-5; tentatively, D is TRBD1 (5 bases). Trimming shortened V by 4 bases and J by 2 bases, and 11 bases separated the two germline ends. This CDR3 is 14 amino acids long. The V gene's germline CDR1 is SEHNR and CDR2 FQNEAQ (reference sequence). CDR3 residues: CASSSRTTQETQYF. DNA for the CDR3: TGTGCCAGCAGCTCCCGGACAACACAAGAGACCCAGTACTTC.

The rearrangement links TRBV12-5 to TRBJ2-2; no firm D call. CDR1 LGHNT and CDR2 FRNRAP come from the germline V gene. V was cut by 5 bases and J by 1 base, with 11 bases left in between. The CDR3 length is 15 residues. CDR3 sequence: CASGADNLNTGELFF. CDR3 coding DNA: TGTGCTAGTGGTGCAGATAATCTGAACACCGGGGAGCTGTTTTTT.

In DNA form, the CDR3 reads TGTGCCAGCACTCGAGGCTACGAGCAGTACTTC. Translated: CASTRGYEQYF. V is TRBV6-5 and J is TRBJ2-7; no definite D call. This CDR3 contains 11 residues. V shed 7 bases and J shed 3 bases, with 7 bases lying between them. CDR1 is MNHEY and CDR2 is SVGAGI in the germline V gene.

The V gene is TRBV5-1, the J gene TRBJ1-4; TRBD1 might be the D (6 bases). This CDR3 is 15 amino acids long. Germline CDR1 SGHRS, CDR2 YFSETQ. Between the trimmed V and J ends, which lost 0 bases and 5 bases, there was a span of 11 bases. CDR3 nucleotides: TGCGCCAGCAGCTTGGAGACAGGAGTAAATGAAAAACTGTTTTTT. Translated, it gives CASSLETGVNEKLFF. The full variable domain, rest sourced from reference TRBV5-1 and TRBJ1-4, is KAGVTQTPRYLIKTRGQQVTLSCSPISGHRSVSWYQQTPGQGLQFLFEYFSETQRNKGNFPGRFSGRQFSNSRSEMNVSTLELGDSALYLCASSLETGVNEKLFFGSGTQLSVL.

The rearrangement joins TRBV7-2 to TRBJ2-3; the D gene is possibly TRBD2 (6 bases). Trimming took off 1 base at V and 3 bases at J, with 11 bases between the two ends. The CDR3 length is 15 residues. Germline values: CDR1 SGHTA, CDR2 FQGNSA. The chain's CDR3 is CASSLGRGRTDTQYF. The CDR3, as DNA: TGTGCCAGCAGCTTAGGGAGGGGTCGGACAGATACGCAGTATTTT. Together with reference TRBV7-2 and TRBJ2-3, the CDR3 gives the full variable domain: GAGVSQSPSNKVTEKGKDVELRCDPISGHTALYWYRQSLGQGLEFLIYFQGNSAPDKSGLPSDRFSAERTGGSVSTLTIQRTQQEDSAVYLCASSLGRGRTDTQYFGPGTRLTVL.

CDR3 DNA: TGTGCCAGCAGTTTATTAACCGGGACAGGGGCTAGAGAGACCCAGTACTTC. Amino acid sequence: CASSLLTGTGARETQYF. The chain is built from TRBV27 and TRBJ2-5, with 10 bases aligning to TRBD1. The CDR3 has 17 residues. Per germline, CDR1 MNHEY and CDR2 SMNVEV (reference sequence). V gave up 1 base and J gave up 4 bases; unmatched junction bases: 9.

The chain couples TRBV30 to TRBJ2-1; D unclear. Germline CDR1 is GTSNPN and CDR2 is SVGIG (reference sequence). The CDR3 is 15 residues long. V was pared by 0 bases and J by 0 bases, with 9 bases between. Here the CDR3 DNA reads TGTGCCTGGAGTGTCCCGCCCAGCTCCTACAATGAGCAGTTCTTC. Translated: CAWSVPPSSYNEQFF.

The J gene is TRBJ2-5, the V gene TRBV9; 7 nucleotides align to TRBD2. CDR1 and CDR2 from the germline V gene are SGDLS and YYNGEE. CDR3 length: 16 amino acids. Trimming removed 4 bases from V and 2 bases from J; junction bases left unmatched: 11. DNA of the CDR3: TGTGCCAGCAGCTATATGGGGGGGTCGAGGCAAGAGACCCAGTACTTC. Residues: CASSYMGGSRQETQYF.

The rearrangement joins TRBV28 to TRBJ1-4; D might be TRBD1 (5 bases). Germline CDR1 and CDR2: MDHEN and SYDVKM. CDR3 length: 14 residues. Between the trimmed V and J ends, which lost 3 bases and 4 bases, there was a span of 9 bases. The CDR3 is CASSLTASNEKLFF. CDR3 in DNA: TGTGCCAGCAGTTTGACAGCCAGTAATGAAAAACTGTTTTTT. Looking up the rest from reference TRBV28 and TRBJ1-4 gives the full variable domain: DVKVTQSSRYLVKRTGEKVFLECVQDMDHENMFWYRQDPGLGLRLIYFSYDVKMKEKGDIPEGYSVSREKKERFSLILESASTNQTSMYLCASSLTASNEKLFFGSGTQLSVL.

The chain is built from TRBV5-1 and TRBJ2-5; D ambiguous. The CDR3 sequence is 12 residues long. V shed 1 base and J shed 2 bases, with 3 bases lying between them. The germline V gene has CDR1 SGHRS and CDR2 YFSETQ. The CDR3 nucleotides are TGCGCCAGCAGCTTGCAGCAAGAGACCCAGTACTTC. Translation gives CASSLQQETQYF.

This clone was found a few times. This chain uses TRBV27 with TRBJ1-1, with 10 bases lining up with TRBD1. Germline values: CDR1 MNHEY, CDR2 SMNVEV (reference sequence). With 6 bases clipped from V and 0 bases from J, the junction kept 7 bases outside the gene matches. The CDR3 spans 16 residues. CDR3 sequence reads: CASSLVDRGLNTEAFF. DNA for the CDR3: TGTGCCAGCAGCTTGGTGGACAGGGGGTTGAACACTGAAGCTTTCTTT.

The rearrangement uses TRBV5-8 and TRBJ1-5; 9 nucleotides agree with TRBD1. The CDR3 is 17 residues long. The junction had 11 bases not matched to a gene; V was cut back by 0 bases and J by 7 bases. Per the germline V gene, CDR1 is SGHTS and CDR2 is YDEGEE. The CDR3 bases are TGTGCCAGCAGCTTGGGGGGAGGACAGGGGCCTCGACAGCCCCAGCATTTT. It codes for CASSLGGGQGPRQPQHF.

The genes are TRBV9 and TRBJ2-3; 8 nucleotides line up with TRBD2. Germline V CDR1 and CDR2: SGDLS, YYNGEE. The CDR3 totals 17 residues. V was pared by 0 bases and J by 6 bases, with 12 bases of the junction left unmatched. CDR3: CASSVDPSGLPLDTQYF. CDR3 DNA: TGTGCCAGCAGCGTAGACCCTAGCGGGTTACCCCTGGATACGCAGTATTTT.

The chain carries TRBV9 and TRBJ2-5, with TRBD2 matching over 7 bases. The V gene's germline CDR1 is SGDLS and CDR2 YYNGEE. V was pared by 4 bases and J by 4 bases, with 19 bases of the junction left unmatched. The CDR3 is 18 amino acids. The chain's CDR3 is CASSPRTRGGGLGETQYF. Written as DNA, the CDR3 is TGTGCCAGCAGCCCTCGGACTAGGGGAGGAGGGTTGGGAGAGACCCAGTACTTC.

This clone came up once. The chain carries TRBV30 and TRBJ1-6; tentatively, D is TRBD1 (5 bases). V dropped 1 base and J dropped 6 bases, with 7 bases sitting between them. The CDR3 is 13 residues long. The germline CDR1 and CDR2 sequences are GTSNPN and SVGIG (reference sequence). In nucleotides, the CDR3 is TGTGCCTGGAGTGGACAGCCTAATTCACCCCTCCACTTT. It translates to CAWSGQPNSPLHF.

The chain carries TRBV18 and TRBJ2-3; 8 nucleotides line up with TRBD2. Trimming removed 5 bases from V and 3 bases from J; junction bases left unmatched: 7. Germline V gene lookup returns CDR1 KGHSH and CDR2 LQKENI. This CDR3 has 15 residues. The CDR3 region has the DNA TGTGCCAGCTCATCGGGAGGCGGGAGGACAGATACGCAGTATTTT. Protein product: CASSSGGGRTDTQYF.

The chain couples TRBV11-2 to TRBJ2-1; weak D call: TRBD2 (7 bases). The CDR3 runs 15 residues. Germline assignment: CDR1 SGHAT and CDR2 FQNNGV. V lost 6 bases to trimming and J lost 3 bases, with 15 bases between them. The chain's CDR3 is CASRGGPLGYNEQFF. For the CDR3, the DNA is TGTGCCAGCAGGGGGGGGCCCTTGGGCTACAATGAGCAGTTCTTC.

The sample holds one count of this clone. CDR3 residues: CASSYGGGGTGELFF. The CDR3 DNA reads as TGTGCCAGCAGTTACGGGGGGGGCGGCACCGGGGAGCTGTTTTTT. The V call is TRBV6-5, the J call TRBJ2-2, with D maybe TRBD2 (7 bases). Germline loops: CDR1 MNHEY, CDR2 SVGAGI. V lost 2 bases and J lost 4, with 11 bases in between. The CDR3 consists of 15 residues.

The chain has TRBV7-2 and TRBJ2-7; the match to TRBD2 covers 8 bases. Losses at the gene ends were 1 base for V and 7 bases for J; bases not matched to a gene: 9. The CDR3 is 15 amino acids. The germline gives CDR1 SGHTA, CDR2 FQGNSA. CDR3 in amino acids: CASSLGRTSGREQYF. DNA of the CDR3: TGTGCCAGCAGCTTAGGTCGTACTAGCGGTCGGGAGCAGTACTTC.

This clone turned up a few times. The chain recombines TRBV5-1 with TRBJ2-3; 8 nucleotides agree with TRBD1. The junction had 1 base not matched to a gene; V was cut back by 5 bases and J by 2 bases. The CDR3 runs to 13 residues. Germline V gene lookup returns CDR1 SGHRS and CDR2 YFSETQ. The CDR3 reads CASRTGDTDTQYF. The CDR3, as DNA: TGCGCCAGCAGGACAGGGGACACAGATACGCAGTATTTT.

The chain carries TRBV18 and TRBJ2-1; D perhaps matches TRBD1 (6 bases). Trimming took 2 bases from V and 5 from J, leaving 10 bases between them. The CDR3 runs to 14 residues. The V gene's germline CDR1 is KGHSH and CDR2 LQKENI. For the CDR3, the DNA is TGTGCCAGCTCACCAAACAGGGCCCACAATGAGCAGTTCTTC. This sequence encodes CASSPNRAHNEQFF. The whole variable domain, filled in from reference TRBV18 and TRBJ2-1, reads NAGVMQNPRHLVRRRGQEARLRCSPMKGHSHVYWYRQLPEEGLKFMVYLQKENIIDESGMPKERFSAEFPKEGPSILRIQQVVRGDSAAYFCASSPNRAHNEQFFGPGTRLTVL.

This rearrangement joins TRBV2 to TRBJ2-5, with unresolved D. V was trimmed by 4 bases and J by 1 base, leaving 7 bases between them. The CDR3 contains 13 residues. Germline CDR1 is SNHLY and CDR2 is FYNNEI. CDR3 in DNA: TGTGCCAGCAGTGGTCAGTCCCAAGAGACCCAGTACTTC. It is translated as CASSGQSQETQYF. Based on the CDR3 plus reference TRBV2 and TRBJ2-5, the full variable domain is EPEVTQTPSHQVTQMGQEVILRCVPISNHLYFYWYRQILGQKVEFLVSFYNNEISEKSEIFDDQFSVERPDGSNFTLKIRSTKLEDSAMYFCASSGQSQETQYFGPGTRLLVL.

V gene TRBV11-2 combines with J gene TRBJ1-1; D may be TRBD1 (5 bases). CDR3 size: 14 residues. The V gene's germline CDR1 is SGHAT and CDR2 FQNNGV. V dropped 5 bases and J dropped 3 bases, with 13 bases sitting between them. This chain's CDR3 is CASSPQGAHTEAFF. CDR3 nucleotide sequence: TGTGCCAGCAGCCCCCAGGGCGCCCACACTGAAGCTTTCTTT.